The 2 T cell receptor beta chains below were found in one sample sequenced in a study of shared clonotypes between healthy human individuals (dated by TCRdb to 2020 to 2022). The library was obtained by the immunoSEQ multiplex PCR assay. TCRdb retrieved this table from immuneACCESS and kept in-frame rearrangements only. Not all clones are present; in checked studies, unresolved V genes account for under half, and no reason is known for the remainder. The sample table lists 1 million to 1.3 million clones, 70% to 80% of them with a count of one. The top ten clones comprise more than 0.55% of the sample. The sequencing sample was made of memory CD4+ T cells from PBMCs. Explained via the paper, the cell subset or site label denotes: CD45RA-negative fraction. The receptors derive from a man aged 18 to 29 in good health. Some clones in this sample may be carry-over from other donors' samples.

Worth noting for this clone: A read error may explain this, as a much larger clone is one base away. This chain uses TRBV28 with TRBJ1-1; TRBD1 might be the D (5 bases). With 5 bases removed from V and 1 base from J, the gap between germline ends came to 8 bases. Germline V gene data show CDR1 as MDHEN and CDR2 as SYDVKM. This CDR3 has 13 amino acids. CDR3 DNA sequence: TGTGCCAGCAGTGTTGACAGGAACACTGAAGCTTTCTTT. It translates to CASSVDRNTEAFF.

On this clone: The same CDR3 can be traced to other DNA sequences in this sample. V usage is TRBV5-1 and J usage is TRBJ2-3; D may be TRBD2 (5 bases). Germline CDR1 SGHRS, CDR2 YFSETQ. Trimming stripped 0 bases from V and 1 base from J, with 9 bases between. The CDR3 has 15 residues. For the CDR3, the DNA is TGCGCCAGCAGCTTGGCCGCGCGGGGCACAGATACGCAGTATTTT. Translating gives CASSLAARGTDTQYF.